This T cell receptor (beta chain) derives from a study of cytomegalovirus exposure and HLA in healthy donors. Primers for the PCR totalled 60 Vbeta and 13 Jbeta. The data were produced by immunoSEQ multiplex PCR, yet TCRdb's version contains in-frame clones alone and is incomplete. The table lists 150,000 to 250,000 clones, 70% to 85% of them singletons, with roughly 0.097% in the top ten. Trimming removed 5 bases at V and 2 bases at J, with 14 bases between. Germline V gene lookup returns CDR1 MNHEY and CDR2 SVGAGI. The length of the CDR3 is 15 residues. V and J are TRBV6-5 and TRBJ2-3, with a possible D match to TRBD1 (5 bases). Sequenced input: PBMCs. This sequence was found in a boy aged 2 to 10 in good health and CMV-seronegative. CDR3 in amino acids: CASSPRGVDTDTQYF. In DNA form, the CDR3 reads TGTGCCAGCAGTCCTAGGGGCGTGGACACAGATACGCAGTATTTT.